The present TCR beta chain was sequenced within a study of cytomegalovirus exposure and HLA in healthy donors. General study findings and limits: Upon later analysis, TCR association rates were observed to vary by HLA locus, being highest for DRB1 and lowest for HLA-C. TCR beta V- and J-gene trimming was later associated with a missense DCLRE1C variant. The study reported that TCR beta sequences accurately predicted HLA-A and HLA-B alleles in most subjects.

Notes on this clone: Its antigen is undetermined.

The PCR employed 60 Vbeta primers together with 13 Jbeta primers. Libraries were prepared by immunoSEQ multiplex PCR; TCRdb keeps only in-frame clonotypes and omits some of them. The sample carries approximately 150,000 clones, approximately 80% recorded once. Per germline, CDR1 SGDLS and CDR2 YYNGEE. V gave up 0 bases and J gave up 2 bases; unmatched junction bases: 5. There are 15 residues in the CDR3. The sequenced sample was PBMCs. The V and J genes are TRBV9 and TRBJ2-7; 7 bases match TRBD2. The sequence derives from a man aged 50 to 59 in good health and CMV-seropositive. This CDR3 reads CASSVAAGITYEQYF. The CDR3 DNA reads as TGTGCCAGCAGCGTAGCAGCGGGAATTACCTACGAGCAGTACTTC.